Listed below are T cell receptor beta chains from one sample, sequenced in a study of T cells in localized non-small cell lung cancer. Measured with immunoSEQ multiplex PCR; TCRdb has only the in-frame clones, and not every one. The sample contains over 70,000 clones, 85% to 90% of which appear only once. The material was peripheral blood, obtained before any cancer treatment. These receptors all come from a male donor at least 60 years old with stage III squamous cell lung carcinoma. The CDR3 runs from the conserved cysteine through the conserved F or W. D genes are given only for firm matches. Clone size is shown for a subset of rows, as once, few, many or a class of expanded clone.

v_call,j_call,cdr3_length,clone_size,d_call,cdr3_nt,cdr3_aa
TRBV7-2,TRBJ1-6,12,NA,NA,TGTGCCAGCAGCTTGAATAATTCACCCCTCCACTTT,CASSLNNSPLHF
TRBV7-9,TRBJ2-6,14,NA,NA,TGTGCCAGCAGCTTAGGGGCTGGGGCCAACGTCCTGACTTTC,CASSLGAGANVLTF
TRBV2,TRBJ1-1,15,NA,NA,TGTGCCAGCAGTGTTACCCAGGGAATGAACACTGAAGCTTTCTTT,CASSVTQGMNTEAFF
TRBV6-5,TRBJ2-6,15,NA,NA,TGTGCCAGCAGCCCTCAGGGTGCGGGGGCCAACGTCCTGACTTTC,CASSPQGAGANVLTF
TRBV11-2,TRBJ2-2,13,NA,NA,TGTGCCAGCAGCTTTAGTTTAAGGGGGGAGCTGTTTTTT,CASSFSLRGELFF
TRBV6-5,TRBJ1-2,14,NA,TRBD1,TGTGCCAGCAGTTGGGGACAGGGGGACTATGGCTACACCTTC,CASSWGQGDYGYTF
TRBV5-1,TRBJ1-5,14,NA,NA,TGCGCCAGCTCAGCAGGGGAGAGGAATCAGCCCCAGCATTTT,CASSAGERNQPQHF
TRBV5-1,TRBJ1-1,13,NA,NA,TGCGCCAGCAGCTTGTACACGGACACTGAAGCTTTCTTT,CASSLYTDTEAFF
TRBV5-1,TRBJ1-1,14,few,NA,TGCGCCAGCAGCCCGACCCCAGGGAACACTGAAGCTTTCTTT,CASSPTPGNTEAFF
TRBV4-3,TRBJ2-5,13,NA,NA,TGCGCCAGCAGCCAAGATCCTTACAGTTCCCTTTACTTC,CASSQDPYSSLYF
TRBV6-4,TRBJ2-2,14,NA,NA,TGTGCCAGCAGTAGGACTACCGGGACCGGGGAGCTGTTTTTT,CASSRTTGTGELFF
TRBV5-8,TRBJ2-5,16,NA,TRBD1,TGTGCCAGCAGCCAGACAGGGACGGCGGCACAAGAGACCCAGTACTTC,CASSQTGTAAQETQYF
TRBV5-1,TRBJ1-5,13,NA,NA,TGCGCCAGCAGCCCCTCCCCCGGTCAGCCCCAGCATTTT,CASSPSPGQPQHF
TRBV13,TRBJ1-3,14,NA,NA,TGTGCCAGCAGCTTAGCGGGCTCTGGAAACACCATATATTTT,CASSLAGSGNTIYF
TRBV6-6,TRBJ2-1,15,NA,NA,TGTGCCAGCAGTCCACGTATGCAGGGGAACAATGAGCAGTTCTTC,CASSPRMQGNNEQFF
TRBV5-8,TRBJ1-1,13,NA,NA,TGTGCCAGCAGCTTGAGTTGGAACACTGAAGCTTTCTTT,CASSLSWNTEAFF
TRBV7-6,TRBJ1-2,14,NA,NA,TGTGCCAGCAGCCCCGGAGGGGGTGAGATTGGCTACACCTTC,CASSPGGGEIGYTF
TRBV4-3,TRBJ2-3,16,NA,TRBD2,TGCGCCAGCAGCCAAGATAATAGCGGGGGGTTTGATACGCAGTATTTT,CASSQDNSGGFDTQYF
TRBV6-1,TRBJ1-1,15,NA,NA,TGTGCCAGCAGTGAGATCCCAGAGGAGAACACTGAAGCTTTCTTT,CASSEIPEENTEAFF
TRBV5-4,TRBJ1-1,11,NA,NA,TGTGCCAGCCATATGAACACTGAAGCTTTCTTT,CASHMNTEAFF
TRBV10-3,TRBJ1-1,13,NA,NA,TGTGCCATCAGTGAAAGGGCTCGGCCTGAAGCTTTCTTT,CAISERARPEAFF
TRBV7-2,TRBJ1-2,13,NA,NA,TGTGCCAGCAGCCCAGGGGTGGTTGCTGGCTACACCTTC,CASSPGVVAGYTF
TRBV13,TRBJ2-1,12,many,NA,TGTGCCAGCAGCTTAGGCTCGAATGAGCAGTTCTTC,CASSLGSNEQFF
TRBV11-2,TRBJ2-7,16,NA,NA,TGTGCCAGCAGCTTAGCGGGGCAGCCCGCGTCAGTGGAGCAGTACTTC,CASSLAGQPASVEQYF
TRBV7-9,TRBJ2-7,15,NA,NA,TGTGCCAGCAGCTTAGAAGGGCCTCGCTCCTACGAGCAGTACTTC,CASSLEGPRSYEQYF
TRBV6-1,TRBJ1-6,17,few,NA,TGTGCCAGCAGTGAAGAGGCCTTCGGGACATACAATTCACCCCTCCACTTT,CASSEEAFGTYNSPLHF
TRBV6-1,TRBJ1-1,14,NA,NA,TGTGCCAGCAGTGAAGGGGCCCTGAACACTGAAGCTTTCTTT,CASSEGALNTEAFF
TRBV19,TRBJ1-5,13,NA,TRBD1,TGTGCCAGTGGGACAGTAGAAATCCGGCCCCAGCATTTT,CASGTVEIRPQHF
TRBV19,TRBJ1-1,15,NA,NA,TGTGCCAGTAGTATGAGGGCCAGCCAGAACACTGAAGCTTTCTTT,CASSMRASQNTEAFF
TRBV18,TRBJ2-1,14,NA,NA,TGTGCCAGCTCACCACCGGTCGATCACAATGAGCAGTTCTTC,CASSPPVDHNEQFF
TRBV19,TRBJ1-4,16,NA,TRBD1,TGTGCCAGTACCGGAAGGGTGGACAGGTGGAATGAAAAACTGTTTTTT,CASTGRVDRWNEKLFF
TRBV11-2,TRBJ2-6,15,NA,NA,TGTGCCAGCAGCATGCAGGGCCCTGGGGCCAACGTCCTGACTTTC,CASSMQGPGANVLTF
TRBV7-2,TRBJ2-5,13,NA,NA,TGTGCCAGCACCCGACGGCTCCAAGAGACCCAGTACTTC,CASTRRLQETQYF
TRBV28,TRBJ1-4,14,NA,NA,TGTGCCAGCAGTTCGCCTACAACTAATGAAAAACTGTTTTTT,CASSSPTTNEKLFF
TRBV2,TRBJ1-4,14,NA,TRBD1,TGTGCCACTTCCCGGGACAGGGGGAATGAAAAACTGTTTTTT,CATSRDRGNEKLFF
TRBV30,TRBJ2-7,15,NA,TRBD2,TGTGCCTGGAGTGTAAGGACTAGCGGGGCTCGGGAGCAGTACTTC,CAWSVRTSGAREQYF
TRBV5-1,TRBJ2-2,12,few,NA,TGCGCCAGCAGAGTCACCACCGGGGAGCTGTTTTTT,CASRVTTGELFF